The sequence of this TCR beta chain was determined in a study of blood T cell repertoires in COVID-19. Study background: COVID-19 samples, acute and convalescent, were from the United States, Italy and Spain. T cells, B-cell-depleted T cells, or PBMCs supplied cDNA or gDNA.

As handled by the study authors: Reference gene primer amplification gave nucleated cell count estimates. Some clones are missing from TCRdb's copy, which holds only in-frame ones; the method was immunoSEQ multiplex PCR. V and J calls plus clone size are reproduced from that table; the DNA served to infer D and trimming. Here the sample spans about 39,000 clones, 70% to 90% being singletons. The germline gives CDR1 KGHSH, CDR2 LQKENI. With V trimmed by 2 bases and J by 3 bases, 4 bases remained unmatched. CDR3 length: 15 amino acids. Source material: peripheral blood. This chain connects TRBV18 to TRBJ2-1, with TRBD2 identical over 7 bases. The clonotype comes from a human donor in a cohort sampled during active COVID-19. This CDR3 reads CASSPKRELYNEQFF. DNA for the CDR3: TGTGCCAGCTCACCAAAGCGGGAACTCTACAATGAGCAGTTCTTC.